The entry below describes one T cell receptor beta chain. This specimen belongs to a study of PD-1 blockade in mismatch repair-deficient tumors. All patients were mismatch repair deficient, assessed by either PCR or immunohistochemistry. TCRs were sequenced from three patients responding to pembrolizumab. This CDR3 has 16 residues. The germline gives CDR1 SEHNR, CDR2 FQNEAQ (reference sequence). V was trimmed by 2 bases and J by 4 bases, leaving 15 bases between them. The protocol was immunoSEQ multiplex PCR, while the TCRdb copy is restricted to in-frame clones and leaves out a portion. Here the sample spans tens of thousands of clones, 65% to 85% being singletons.

The sample here was peripheral blood, taken 44 weeks after starting pembrolizumab. V and J are TRBV7-9 and TRBJ1-3; a possible D gene is TRBD1 (6 bases). This receptor was identified in an adult with mismatch repair-deficient cancer. Written as DNA, the CDR3 is TGTGCCAGCAGCTTAAGGACAGCCTTTGGAGGAAACACCATATATTTT. This sequence encodes CASSLRTAFGGNTIYF.